This TCR beta chain derives from a study of cytomegalovirus exposure and HLA in healthy donors. PCR primers comprised 60 Vbeta and 13 Jbeta primers. The method was immunoSEQ multiplex PCR; TCRdb's version includes in-frame clones alone and lacks a portion of them. Counted here are tens of thousands of clones, about 70% occurring once; the ten biggest clones make up roughly a fifth. This CDR3 is built from 15 residues. With V trimmed by 0 bases and J by 8 bases, 6 bases remained unmatched. CDR1 and CDR2 from the germline V gene are MNHGY and SVAAGI. J is TRBJ2-1 and V is TRBV6-9; 8 nucleotides agree with TRBD2. The source material was PBMCs. The clonotype comes from a woman in her fifties or sixties in good health and CMV-seropositive. CDR3 in DNA: TGTGCCAGCAGTTATTCTGGGACTAGTTACTATGAGCAGTTCTTC. Its protein is CASSYSGTSYYEQFF.